This note documents a single TCR beta chain sequence. The sample belongs to a study of blood T cell repertoires in COVID-19. Participant-reported clinical history was the basis for cohort assignment. The study counted Cohort 3 donors as recovered given two negative PCRs, clearance, or symptom resolution. Sequenced by immunoSEQ multiplex PCR; TCRdb stores in-frame clones only, minus some. The sample shows fewer than 350,000 clones, roughly nine tenths of them seen only once. The sequencing input was PBMCs or T cells enriched from blood (not recorded which). The TCR was taken from a man in his fifties or sixties who had recovered from COVID-19.

The CDR3 DNA is TGTGCCAGCAGTGAACCTTATAGCAATCAGCCCCAGCATTTT. It encodes CASSEPYSNQPQHF. The genes are TRBV25-1 and TRBJ1-5, with D hard to call. V lost 2 bases and J 0 bases, leaving 5 bases between the germline ends. The CDR3 length is 14 residues. Germline-derived CDR1 and CDR2 are MGHDK and SYGVNS.